This T cell receptor beta chain originates from a study of cytomegalovirus exposure and HLA in healthy donors. The CDR3 extends over 15 amino acids. Germline-derived CDR1 and CDR2 are MNHEY and SVGAGI. The germline V and J ends were trimmed by 2 bases and 8 bases, with 16 bases remaining between them. Findings of the study overall: The study designated 150 or so TCR beta chains cytomegalovirus-associated. Reportedly, cytomegalovirus status was diagnosed with high sensitivity and specificity.

The assay was immunoSEQ multiplex PCR, and TCRdb's table has in-frame clones only and misses some. The sample records approximately 270,000 clones, 85% to 90% being singletons. Turning to this clone: Its antigen is unidentified.

The material sequenced was PBMCs. The genes are TRBV6-5 and TRBJ2-1; the D gene is possibly TRBD1 (6 bases). The TCR originated in a woman aged 18-29 years in good health and CMV-seronegative. As DNA, the CDR3 is TGTGCCAGCAGTTACGGACAGTTATCCCTCGATGAGCAGTTCTTC. Protein product: CASSYGQLSLDEQFF.